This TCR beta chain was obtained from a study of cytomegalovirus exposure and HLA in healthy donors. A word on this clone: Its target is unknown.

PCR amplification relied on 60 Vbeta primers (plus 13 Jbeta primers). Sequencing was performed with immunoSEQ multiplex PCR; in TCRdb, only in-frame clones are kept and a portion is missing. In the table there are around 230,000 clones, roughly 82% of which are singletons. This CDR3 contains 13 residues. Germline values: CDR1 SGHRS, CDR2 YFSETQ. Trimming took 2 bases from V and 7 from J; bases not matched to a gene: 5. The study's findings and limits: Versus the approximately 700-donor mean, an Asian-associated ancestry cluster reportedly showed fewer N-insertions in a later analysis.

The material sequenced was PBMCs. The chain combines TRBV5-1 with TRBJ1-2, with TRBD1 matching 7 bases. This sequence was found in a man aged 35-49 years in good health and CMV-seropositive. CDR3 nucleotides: TGCGCCAGCAGCTTCTCACCAGGGGGTGGCTACACCTTC. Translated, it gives CASSFSPGGGYTF.